A selection of T cell receptor beta chains follows, all from one sample in a study of regulatory T cells in long-lasting Graves disease. MiXCR, run by TCRdb on the multiplex PCR reads, gives a single entry per CDR3 protein. This sample has roughly 560,000 distinct CDR3 sequences, with 12% found just once. These data are also associated with another study on T cells in Graves' hyperthyroidism and ophthalmopathy.

Sequences were derived from peripheral blood mononuclear cells (PBMCs), sampled at new diagnosis, from a patient treated with antithyroid drugs. These receptors were obtained from a woman in her thirties with Graves disease. The CDR3 runs from the conserved cysteine through the conserved F or W. Each record gives: D gene, clone size, J gene, V gene, CDR3 protein, CDR3 DNA. The D gene is left open where the match is weak. Expanded clones are given a class, and other clones once, few, many or no size at all.

>.|.|TRBJ2-7|TRBV12-3/TRBV12-4
CASSLGGGTDSYEQYF
TGTGCCAGCAGTTTAGGGGGCGGGACGGACTCCTACGAGCAGTACTTC
>.|many|TRBJ1-2|TRBV19
CASSITGNYGYTF
TGTGCCAGTAGTATAACAGGGAACTATGGCTACACCTTC
>.|many|TRBJ1-1|TRBV11-2
CASTRQNTEAFF
TGTGCCAGCACCCGACAGAACACTGAAGCTTTCTTT
>TRBD1|few|TRBJ2-3|TRBV19
CVSSWTGGTMDTQYF
TGTGTCAGTAGTTGGACAGGGGGTACCATGGATACGCAGTATTTT
>TRBD1|many|TRBJ1-2|TRBV19
CASSRGQVGLYGYTF
TGTGCCAGTAGTCGCGGACAGGTTGGACTCTATGGCTACACCTTC
>TRBD1|.|TRBJ1-1|TRBV4-2
CASTAPGQGAFF
TGTGCCAGCACCGCACCGGGACAGGGGGCTTTCTTT
>TRBD1|few|TRBJ2-2|TRBV19
CASRLRQGNTGELFF
TGTGCCAGTAGGCTAAGACAGGGGAACACCGGGGAGCTGTTTTTT
>.|many|TRBJ2-1|TRBV7-9
CASSLSSVNEQFF
TGTGCCAGCAGCTTATCTAGCGTGAATGAGCAGTTCTTC
>.|.|TRBJ2-1|TRBV13
CASSVPGLAVHEQFF
TGTGCCAGCAGCGTACCGGGACTGGCCGTCCATGAGCAGTTCTTC
>.|.|TRBJ2-7|TRBV20-1
CSAQTGAANAYEQCF
TGCAGTGCCCAGACAGGAGCAGCTAATGCCTACGAGCAGTGCTTC
>TRBD1|many|TRBJ1-2|TRBV7-9
CASSHGQVANYGYTF
TGTGCCAGCAGCCACGGACAGGTAGCTAACTATGGCTACACCTTC
>.|many|TRBJ1-5|TRBV20-1
CARSGLGQPQHF
TGCGCAAGGTCGGGTCTCGGTCAGCCCCAGCATTTT
>TRBD2|many|TRBJ2-3|TRBV28
CASSFLVTGRASTDTQYF
TGTGCCAGCAGTTTTCTTGTAACCGGGAGGGCTAGCACAGATACGCAGTATTTT
>.|.|TRBJ1-2|TRBV27
CPSAVTWDRPSYGYTF
TGTCCCAGCGCCGTTACCTGGGACCGCCCCAGCTATGGCTACACCTTC
>.|few|TRBJ1-2|TRBV13
CASSLRGLGGGYTF
TGTGCCAGCAGCTTAAGGGGCCTGGGAGGTGGCTACACCTTC
>TRBD1|few|TRBJ1-2|TRBV19
CASSPLLTGAIGYTF
TGTGCCAGTAGTCCCCTCCTGACAGGGGCAATCGGCTACACCTTC
>.|many|TRBJ1-4|TRBV2
CASTRTSLNEKLFF
TGTGCCAGCACCCGAACAAGTTTAAATGAAAAACTGTTTTTT
>TRBD2|many|TRBJ2-1|TRBV28
CASSFELAGANEQFF
TGTGCCAGCAGTTTTGAACTAGCGGGGGCCAATGAGCAGTTCTTC
>TRBD1|.|TRBJ1-2|TRBV18
CASSPGQETYGYTF
TGTGCCAGCTCACCCGGACAGGAAACCTATGGCTACACCTTC
>TRBD1|many|TRBJ2-6|TRBV12-3/TRBV12-4
CASRTRTGNGANVLTF
TGTGCCAGCAGAACCCGGACAGGGAATGGGGCCAACGTCCTGACTTTC
>.|few|TRBJ2-7|TRBV6-1
CAGSPRTDSQYF
TGTGCCGGCAGTCCCAGGACGGACTCGCAGTACTTC
>TRBD2|many|TRBJ2-1|TRBV11-2
CASRHPGLAGGYNEQFF
TGTGCCAGCAGGCACCCGGGACTAGCGGGAGGGTACAATGAGCAGTTCTTC
>.|many|TRBJ2-7|TRBV5-4
CASSLDIGYEQYF
TGTGCCAGCAGCTTGGATATCGGCTACGAGCAGTACTTC
>.|few|TRBJ1-2|TRBV24-1
CATSDKETRSGGYTF
TGTGCCACCAGTGATAAAGAAACCCGATCGGGAGGCTACACCTTC
>.|many|TRBJ2-3|TRBV2
CASTEGTRFSTDTQYF
TGTGCCAGCACCGAAGGGACCCGTTTTAGCACAGATACGCAGTATTTT
>TRBD1|many|TRBJ2-2|TRBV11-2
CASRPSRGPGELFF
TGTGCCAGCAGACCATCCAGGGGGCCCGGGGAGCTGTTTTTT
>TRBD2|few|TRBJ2-1|TRBV28
CASSSPWGLAGGLIF
TGTGCCAGCAGTTCCCCTTGGGGACTAGCGGGAGGCTTGATCTTC
>.|few|TRBJ1-1|TRBV20-1
CSARTNLNTEAFF
TGCAGTGCCCGGACTAACCTGAACACTGAAGCTTTCTTT
>.|few|TRBJ2-1|TRBV18
CASSPFTEYNEQFF
TGTGCCAGCTCACCCTTCACAGAGTACAATGAGCAGTTCTTC
>TRBD1|few|TRBJ1-1|TRBV3-1
CASSQAPGTGSSEAFF
TGTGCCAGCAGCCAAGCTCCGGGGACAGGGTCATCTGAAGCTTTCTTT
>TRBD2|few|TRBJ2-1|TRBV12-5
CASGFKPGLAGVFSHNEQFF
TGTGCTAGTGGTTTTAAACCGGGACTAGCGGGAGTTTTTTCCCACAATGAGCAGTTCTTC
>.|.|TRBJ1-2|TRBV6-2/TRBV6-3
CASSTPGTYYGYTF
TGTGCCAGCAGTACTCCCGGGACATACTATGGCTACACCTTC
>.|many|TRBJ2-2|TRBV28
CASSSHTTGELFF
TGTGCCAGCAGCTCCCACACCACCGGGGAGCTGTTTTTT
>.|many|TRBJ2-1|TRBV11-2
CASSLGTGYEQFF
TGTGCCAGCAGCTTAGGGACGGGATACGAGCAGTTCTTC
>.|many|TRBJ1-6|TRBV28
CASSFGGFSYNSPLHF
TGTGCCAGCAGTTTCGGGGGTTTCTCCTATAATTCACCCCTCCACTTT
>.|.|TRBJ2-3|TRBV7-9
CASSSRPVAQYF
TGTGCCAGCAGCTCGAGACCTGTTGCGCAGTATTTT
>TRBD1|.|TRBJ2-7|TRBV30
CAWSVIRLDRRNEQYF
TGTGCCTGGAGTGTAATCCGCTTGGACAGGAGGAACGAGCAGTACTTC
>TRBD1|.|TRBJ1-1|TRBV20-1
CSASGDREFSEAFF
TGCAGTGCTAGTGGGGACAGGGAATTCTCTGAAGCTTTCTTT
>.|many|TRBJ1-1|TRBV5-5
CASSWGRNTEAFF
TGTGCCAGCAGCTGGGGTCGGAACACTGAAGCTTTCTTT
>TRBD1|many|TRBJ2-7|TRBV12-5
CASGLPPGQGNYEQYF
TGTGCTAGTGGTTTGCCCCCGGGACAGGGGAACTACGAGCAGTACTTC
>TRBD1|.|TRBJ1-1|TRBV6-2/TRBV6-3
CASSCSGTVNTEAFF
TGTGCCAGCAGTTGCTCCGGGACAGTGAACACTGAAGCTTTCTTT
>.|.|TRBJ1-2|TRBV5-1
CASSLNRDRVKGYGYTF
TGCGCCAGCAGCTTGAACCGTGACCGGGTGAAGGGTTATGGCTACACCTTC
>.|few|TRBJ1-1|TRBV5-6
CASSWSDSRGDTEAFF
TGTGCCAGCAGCTGGTCGGACTCCCGGGGGGACACTGAAGCTTTCTTT
>.|many|TRBJ1-6|TRBV7-8
CAITQDRNSPLHF
TGTGCCATTACTCAAGATCGGAATTCACCCCTCCACTTT
>.|few|TRBJ2-7|TRBV28
CASSRDRLYYEQYF
TGTGCCAGCAGCCGAGACAGACTATACTACGAGCAGTACTTC